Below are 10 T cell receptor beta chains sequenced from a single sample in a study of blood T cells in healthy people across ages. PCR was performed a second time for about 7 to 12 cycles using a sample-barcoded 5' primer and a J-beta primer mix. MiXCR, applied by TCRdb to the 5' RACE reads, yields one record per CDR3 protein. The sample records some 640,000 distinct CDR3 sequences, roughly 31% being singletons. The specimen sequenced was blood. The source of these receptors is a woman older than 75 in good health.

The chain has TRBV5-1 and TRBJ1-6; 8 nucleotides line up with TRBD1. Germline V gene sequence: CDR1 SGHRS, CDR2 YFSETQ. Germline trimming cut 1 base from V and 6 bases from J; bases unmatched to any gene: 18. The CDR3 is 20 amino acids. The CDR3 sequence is CASSLSFPRDRRRGNSPLHF. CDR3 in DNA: TGCGCCAGCAGCTTGTCGTTCCCCCGGGACAGGAGAAGGGGTAATTCACCCCTCCACTTT.

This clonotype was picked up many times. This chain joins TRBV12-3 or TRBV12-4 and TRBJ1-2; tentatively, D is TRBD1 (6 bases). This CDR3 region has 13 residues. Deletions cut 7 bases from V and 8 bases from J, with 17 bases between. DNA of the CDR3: TGTGCCAGCACTGGCGGGGGCCTAGGGGGCTACACCTTC. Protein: CASTGGGLGGYTF.

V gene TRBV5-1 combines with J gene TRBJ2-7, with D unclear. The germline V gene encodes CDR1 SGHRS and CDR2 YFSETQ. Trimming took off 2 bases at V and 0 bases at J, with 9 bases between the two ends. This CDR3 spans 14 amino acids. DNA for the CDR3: TGCGCCAGCAGCTTCCTGACACCCTCCTACGAGCAGTACTTC. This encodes CASSFLTPSYEQYF.

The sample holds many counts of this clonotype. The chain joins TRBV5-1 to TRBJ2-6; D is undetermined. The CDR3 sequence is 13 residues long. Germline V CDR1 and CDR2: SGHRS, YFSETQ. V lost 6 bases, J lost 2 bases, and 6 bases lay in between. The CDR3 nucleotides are TGCGCCAGCACCGCAACTGGGGCCAACGTCCTGACTTTC. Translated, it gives CASTATGANVLTF.

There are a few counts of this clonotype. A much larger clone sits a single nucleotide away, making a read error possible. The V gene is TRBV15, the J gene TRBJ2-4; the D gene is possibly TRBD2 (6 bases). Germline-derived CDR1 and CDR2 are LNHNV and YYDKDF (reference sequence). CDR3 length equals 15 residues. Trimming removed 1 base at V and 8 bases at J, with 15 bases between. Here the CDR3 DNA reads TGTGCCACCAGCAGAGGTCGGACGGGGGTGGACATTCAGTACTTC. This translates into CATSRGRTGVDIQYF. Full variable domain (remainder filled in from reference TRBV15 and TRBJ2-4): DAMVIQNPRYQVTQFGKPVTLSCSQTLNHNVMYWYQQKSSQAPKLLFHYYDKDFNNEADTPDNFQSRRPNTSFCFLDIRSPGLGDTAMYLCATSRGRTGVDIQYFGAGTRLSVL.

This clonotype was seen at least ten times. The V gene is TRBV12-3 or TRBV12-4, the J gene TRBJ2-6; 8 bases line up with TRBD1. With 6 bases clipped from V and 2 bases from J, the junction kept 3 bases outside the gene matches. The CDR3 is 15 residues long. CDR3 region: CASSPTGAGANVLTF. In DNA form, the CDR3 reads TGTGCCAGCAGCCCGACAGGGGCTGGGGCCAACGTCCTGACTTTC.

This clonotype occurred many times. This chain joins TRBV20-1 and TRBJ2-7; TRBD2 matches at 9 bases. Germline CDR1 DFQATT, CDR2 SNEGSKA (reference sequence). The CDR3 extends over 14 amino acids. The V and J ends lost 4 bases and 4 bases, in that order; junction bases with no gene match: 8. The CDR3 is CSANPSGGLYEQYF. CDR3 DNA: TGCAGTGCTAATCCCAGCGGGGGGTTGTACGAGCAGTACTTC.

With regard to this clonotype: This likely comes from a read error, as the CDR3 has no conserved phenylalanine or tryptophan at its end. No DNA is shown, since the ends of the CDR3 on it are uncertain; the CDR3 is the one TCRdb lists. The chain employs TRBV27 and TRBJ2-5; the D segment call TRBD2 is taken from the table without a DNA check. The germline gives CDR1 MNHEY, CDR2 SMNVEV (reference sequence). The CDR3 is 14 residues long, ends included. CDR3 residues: CATKGESYGYTFGS.

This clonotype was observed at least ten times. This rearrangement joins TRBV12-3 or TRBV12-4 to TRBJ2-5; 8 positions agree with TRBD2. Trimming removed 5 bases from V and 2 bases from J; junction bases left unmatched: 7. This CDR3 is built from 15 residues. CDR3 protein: CASSPAGGGQETQYF. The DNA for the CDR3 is TGTGCCAGCAGTCCCGCGGGCGGGGGGCAAGAGACCCAGTACTTC.

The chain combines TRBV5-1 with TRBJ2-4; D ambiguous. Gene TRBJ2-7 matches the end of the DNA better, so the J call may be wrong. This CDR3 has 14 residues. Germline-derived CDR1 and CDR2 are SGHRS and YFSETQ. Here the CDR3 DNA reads TGCGCCAGCAGCTTGATGTCGGCCACCTACGAGCAGTACTTC. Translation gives CASSLMSATYEQYF.